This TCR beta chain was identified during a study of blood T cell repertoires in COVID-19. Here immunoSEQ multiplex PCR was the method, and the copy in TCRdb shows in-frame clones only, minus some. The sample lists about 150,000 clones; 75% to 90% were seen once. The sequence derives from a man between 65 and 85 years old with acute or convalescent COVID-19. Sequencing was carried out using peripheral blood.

The chain's CDR3 is CASSLFWEQGNQPQHF. CDR3 sequence (DNA): TGTGCCAGCAGCTTGTTCTGGGAACAGGGCAATCAGCCCCAGCATTTT. This chain links TRBV5-5 with TRBJ1-5, with D perhaps TRBD1 (5 bases). The CDR3 runs to 16 residues. Germline-derived CDR1 and CDR2 are SGHKS and YYEKEE (reference sequence). Trimming took 1 base from V and 2 from J, leaving 13 bases between them.